Included here is one T cell receptor beta chain sequence, with context. Its antigen target is currently unknown. Base-call qualities are not available, and no considerably larger clone is one nucleotide away. The source of the sample is a study of cytomegalovirus exposure and HLA in healthy donors (dated 2017 in TCRdb). Looking at the study overall: According to an earlier analysis of 550 to 700 of the donors, about 179 million T cells yielded roughly 110 million unique TCR beta sequences and about 300 Gb of sequence data. To study patterns of TCR occurrence, a later analysis re-analyzed previously published TCR beta repertoires from around 660 donors and added high-resolution HLA genotyping. Several DR-DQ haplotypes were treated as single units for association and clustering because of strong linkage in the cohort. The number of donors typed differed by locus, with about 629-640 for A, B, C, DRB1 and DQB1, around 520 for DQA1, 600 to 610 for DPA1, and around 450 for DPB1. Donor age, sex, ethnicity and CMV serostatus were collected together with the repertoire data. To decide whether each TCR beta V gene segment behaved as functional or pseudogenic, an earlier analysis of 587 of the donors relied on high-throughput TCR beta sequencing. In the later analysis, no new phenotypic data were used to find candidate immune exposures; instead, reliance was placed on TCR beta sequences and their occurrence across donors. Among the approximately 400 genotyped donors, around 81% belonged to the genetic ancestry cluster associated with self-reported Caucasian donors. All discovery cohort repertoires had been generated on a single sequencing platform. HLA typing covered class I and class II loci at four-digit resolution. Approximately 310 gigabases of sequencing data and 80 million or so unique TCR sequences were included in an early release covering over 600 HLA-typed donors. In addition to the first cohort of 500 to 850 subjects, a separate validation cohort of 120 different subjects was used. The study profiled the T cell repertoires of more than 500 subjects by immunosequencing and related them to cytomegalovirus serostatus. The study aimed to test whether signatures of past pathogen exposure could be identified by cataloging public T cell receptors. Among a few hundred genotyped donors of the cohort, an average of around 240,000 unique TCR beta nucleotide sequences were sequenced per donor, approximately 20% of them non-productive. High-throughput TCR immunosequencing, statistical association of individual TCRs with disease status, and machine learning were combined to predict cytomegalovirus infection status. In a later genetic analysis, genome-wide SNP genotypes for about 65% of the roughly 670 donors were used, and that subset was treated as a discovery cohort.

The cohort consisted of 666 healthy bone marrow donors. Cohort members were all nominally healthy when sampled, although unrecorded immune exposures were likely present. The donor was CMV seropositive and was included in the group of 250 to 300 seropositive cohort members. A peripheral blood sample was provided by each donor, and peripheral blood mononuclear cells were used for TCR beta sequencing. Genomic DNA extraction from the blood cell samples was performed with the Qiagen DNeasy Blood Extraction Kit. The CDR3 numbers 15 residues from cysteine through phenylalanine. Of all the DNA, just the CDR3 is kept, 45 bases in frame from base 1. The germline V gene gives CDR1 as LGHNA and CDR2 as YSLEER. Trimming removed 4 bases from V and 3 bases from J, leaving 15 bases between the germline ends. Here is what the overall study found, with its caveats: Because HLA typing was missing for some donors at each locus, association tests included only the typed subset. In a later analysis, HLA-associated TCR beta chains were found to be more clonally expanded and to have lower generation probabilities than equally common non-associated chains. A group of highly shared sequence variants was considered likely to be a technical artifact of the sequencing pipeline. Correlated functional status among segregating V segments might be attributable to linkage disequilibrium, but an unknown experimental factor could not be ruled out. The only immune exposure information available for the cohort was CMV serostatus. The classifier was reported to diagnose cytomegalovirus status with high specificity and sensitivity in both the original cohort and the validation cohort. Most TCR sequences were seen in very few donors, while some public TCRs were found in many individuals. Some IMGT-functional V segments, including TRBV6-2 and TRBV6-3, could not be distinguished by the 87-base-pair reads and were therefore excluded. A later genetic analysis reported fewer N-insertions in productive TCRs among donors in an Asian-associated ancestry cluster than the roughly 620-donor mean. A few of the identified cytomegalovirus-associated TCR beta chains were confirmed in vitro to be specific for cytomegalovirus antigens. A total of around 150 TCR beta chains were listed by the study as associated with cytomegalovirus. The authors suggested that the approach could potentially be generalized to other disease states and immunological phenotypes. The presence/absence analyses assumed that sequencing depth was roughly uniform across donors, and that assumption may not be true. Because counts were too low, 15 to 20 rarely observed V segments, including chromosome 9 orphons, were excluded from the earlier analysis of roughly 580 of the donors. A later genetic analysis associated a missense DCLRE1C variant with V-gene and J-gene trimming of TCR beta chains, and an independent cohort replicated the association. Broadly in line with IMGT annotations, most TCR beta V segments showed up in productive rearrangements about 87% or about 30% of the time in an earlier analysis of 450 to 750 of the donors. According to a later analysis, most CMV-associated TCR beta chains appeared to be HLA-restricted, and the HLA associations seemed to be driven largely by CMV exposure. In this cohort, only TCR beta chains were sequenced, and detectable features were limited by the absence of alpha or paired-chain data. In a later analysis, TCR association rates were found to vary across HLA loci, with the most associated TCRs seen for DRB1 alleles and the fewest for HLA-C alleles. A later analysis reported that several top co-occurrence clusters appeared linked to parvovirus B19, influenza, CMV and Epstein-Barr virus. A later analysis associated 15,000 or so TCR beta sequences with specific HLA alleles at a false discovery rate of 0.05. Strong co-occurrence of HLA alleles, especially DR and DQ, made assigning TCR associations to individual alleles difficult. A further reported finding was that TCR beta sequences accurately predicted the HLA-A and HLA-B alleles for most subjects in the first cohort.

Library method: the immunoSEQ multiplex PCR assay. For the multiplex PCR, a mixture combining 60 forward primers for TCR Vbeta segments and 13 reverse primers for TCR Jbeta segments was used. Amplification of the CDR3 region of rearranged TCR beta genes was performed with a multiplex PCR assay on genomic DNA. Amplified TCR beta libraries were sequenced as 87-base-pair reads on the Illumina HiSeq System. The original pipeline was this. A later analysis tallied 75 million to 95 million unique TCR beta chains across the 600 to 700 repertoires, and about 12 million of those chains were shared by two or more donors. A nearest-neighbor algorithm error-corrected the raw reads and collapsed the reads into unique sequences, merging closely related sequences to remove PCR and sequencing errors. Alignment of CDR3 sequences to IMGT reference sequences was used to assign V, D and J gene segments. For a sequence to be retained, a match of at least six nucleotides was required to both a V gene segment and a J gene segment. A rearrangement was called productive if the CDR3 had no stop codons and remained in frame with V and J, and every other rearrangement was called non-productive. CDR3 was defined according to IMGT convention as the region running from the second conserved V-encoded cysteine to the conserved J-encoded phenylalanine. Sequences without an unambiguous match to a single V gene segment were excluded from the earlier analysis of approximately 560 of the donors. In an earlier analysis of 587 of the donors, V segments were called functional above 56.7% productive rearrangements and were called segregating when the between-donor standard deviation exceeded 5%. A statistical classification framework was developed to diagnose cytomegalovirus status using the catalog of TCR beta chain sequences. A later analysis assigned V and J genes by comparing TCR nucleotide sequences with IMGT/GENE-DB human TR gene sequences. Using the TCRdist pipeline, a later analysis assigned CDR3 sequences along with most-parsimonious VDJ recombination scenarios. In a later analysis, every TCR beta chain was defined by the combination of its CDR3 amino acid sequence and its V-gene family, and reads without a unique V-gene family were dropped. As a way to deal with suspected cross-contamination and a sequencing artifact, a later analysis dropped 450 to 600 nucleotide sequences that were highly shared and had low generation probability. In a later analysis, a clonal expansion index was calculated for each public chain from normalized within-repertoire ranks of inferred template counts. In a later analysis, generation probabilities were computed using a VDJ recombination model fitted to out-of-frame rearrangements, and the results were checked against IGoR. A later analysis scored TCR-TCR, TCR-HLA and TCR-CMV co-occurrence with hypergeometric tests, applying a repertoire-size bias correction to TCR pairs. A later analysis estimated false discovery rates by permuting HLA or CMV assignments 20 times. In a later analysis, co-occurring TCRs were grouped using DBSCAN, and TCRdist sequence similarity was added for clustering within HLA-allele-positive subsets. Repertoires with fewer than 30,000 or more than 120,000 public chains were left out of co-occurrence clustering, as were several repertoires with anomalous nucleotide sharing. Sourced from immuneACCESS, this table was stored by TCRdb with only in-frame sequences that have V and J called. A share of the clones is absent; for the studies checked, an unresolved V gene accounts for under half, and the remainder has no known explanation. V and J calls and clone size are copied from that table; D and trimming were computed from the DNA. The sample profile shows approximately 150,000 clones; about three quarters of them were found once. Around 3% of the sample belongs to the ten largest clones.

This TCR came from a middle-aged woman in good health and CMV-seropositive. Sequenced material: PBMCs. The sequence is built from TRBV4-3 and TRBJ1-1; D gene: possibly TRBD1, on 5 matching bases. The nucleotide sequence reads as follows: TGCGCCAGCAGCCCCCGTCCCCAAGGGGACACTGAAGCTTTCTTT. Its product reads: CASSPRPQGDTEAFF.